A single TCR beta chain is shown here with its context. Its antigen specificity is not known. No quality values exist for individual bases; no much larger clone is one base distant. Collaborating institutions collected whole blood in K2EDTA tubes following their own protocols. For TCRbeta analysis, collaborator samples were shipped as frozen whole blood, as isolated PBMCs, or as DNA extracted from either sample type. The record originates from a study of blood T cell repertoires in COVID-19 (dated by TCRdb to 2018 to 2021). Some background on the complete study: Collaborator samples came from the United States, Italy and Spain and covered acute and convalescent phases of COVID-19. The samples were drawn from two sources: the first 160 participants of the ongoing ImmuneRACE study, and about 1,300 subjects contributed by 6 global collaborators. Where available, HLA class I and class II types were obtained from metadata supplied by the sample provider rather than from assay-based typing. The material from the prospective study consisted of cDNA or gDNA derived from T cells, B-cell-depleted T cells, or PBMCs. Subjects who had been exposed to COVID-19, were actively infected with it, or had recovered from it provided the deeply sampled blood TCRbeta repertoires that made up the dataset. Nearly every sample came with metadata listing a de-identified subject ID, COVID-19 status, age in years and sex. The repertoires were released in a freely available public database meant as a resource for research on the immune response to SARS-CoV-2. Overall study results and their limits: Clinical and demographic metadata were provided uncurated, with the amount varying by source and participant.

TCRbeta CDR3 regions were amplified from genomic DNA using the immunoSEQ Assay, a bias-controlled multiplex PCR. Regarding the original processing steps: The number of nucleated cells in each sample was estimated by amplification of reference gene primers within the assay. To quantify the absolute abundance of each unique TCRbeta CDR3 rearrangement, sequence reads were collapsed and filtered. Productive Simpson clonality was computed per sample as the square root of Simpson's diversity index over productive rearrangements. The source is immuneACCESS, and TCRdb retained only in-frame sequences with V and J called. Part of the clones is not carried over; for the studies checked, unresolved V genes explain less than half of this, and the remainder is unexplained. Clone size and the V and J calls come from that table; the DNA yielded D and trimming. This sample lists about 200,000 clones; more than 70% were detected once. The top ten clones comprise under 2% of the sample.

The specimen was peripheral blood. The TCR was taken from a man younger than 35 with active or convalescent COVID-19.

The nucleotide sequence is given as TGTGCCAGCAGAGCCGACGGGAACTATGGCTACACCTTC. This sequence encodes CASRADGNYGYTF. In this chain, TRBV2 is recombined with TRBJ1-2; no D gene is confidently identified. The CDR3 has 13 amino acids, counting the end cysteine and phenylalanine. Only the CDR3 DNA is retained, 39 bases long and in frame from the first base. Looking up the germline V gene yields CDR1 SNHLY and CDR2 FYNNEI. The V and J ends are trimmed by 6 bases and 2 bases, leaving 10 bases between them.